The 3 T cell receptor beta chains presented below share a single source sample, sequenced in a study of regulatory T cells in long-lasting Graves disease. Described time point: newly diagnosed GD, antithyroid drugs for less than 3 months. The authors made the TCR library using RNA they extracted from PBMCs. Relying on iRepertoire HTBI primers and Arm-PCR of CDR3 regions, the team built TCR beta libraries. TCRdb called the multiplex PCR reads again in MiXCR, with one record for every CDR3 protein. The sample yields about 530,000 distinct CDR3 sequences, about 16% seen once. These records were also assigned to another study, of T cells in Graves' hyperthyroidism and ophthalmopathy.

The sequencing here drew on peripheral blood mononuclear cells (PBMCs), taken at new diagnosis, from a patient treated with antithyroid drugs. The receptors were sampled from a woman aged 35-60 years with Graves disease.

In this sample, this clonotype turned up a few times. The rearrangement joins TRBV10-3 to TRBJ2-1; D unclear. This CDR3 comprises 14 residues. Germline assignment: CDR1 ENHRY and CDR2 SYGVKD. The ends were cut back, 5 bases at V and 2 bases at J, with 10 bases in the middle. The CDR3 is CAISNDGPYNEQFF. The CDR3 DNA reads TGTGCCATCAGTAATGACGGGCCCTACAATGAGCAGTTCTTC.

The chain employs TRBV20-1 and TRBJ2-2; TRBD2 is a possible D gene (7 bases). This CDR3 contains 14 residues. V lost 3 bases and J lost 4, with 12 bases in between. Germline CDR1 reads DFQATT; CDR2 reads SNEGSKA (reference sequence). The CDR3 sequence: CSASRGAGTGELFF. Here the CDR3 DNA reads TGCAGTGCTAGTCGGGGGGCCGGCACCGGGGAGCTGTTTTTT.

This clonotype was observed a handful of times. The V gene is TRBV6-1, the J gene TRBJ1-2, with unresolved D. The germline V and J ends were trimmed by 6 bases and 9 bases, with 17 bases remaining between them. The germline gives CDR1 MNHNS, CDR2 SASEGT. This CDR3 is built from 13 residues. CDR3 loop: CASRRTEKGSYTF. Here the CDR3 DNA reads TGTGCCAGCAGAAGGACCGAAAAGGGTAGCTACACCTTC.